This is a list of T cell receptor beta chains from one sample in a study of blood T cell repertoires in COVID-19. Clones were sequenced by immunoSEQ multiplex PCR, and TCRdb holds only the in-frame ones, with some missing. Of about 310,000 clones listed, around 85% were seen once; the top ten hold roughly 2%. Input material: PBMCs or T cells enriched from blood (not recorded which). The origin of the receptors is a man younger than 40 who had recovered from COVID-19. Both conserved end residues are part of each CDR3. Fields, in order: J gene, D gene, V gene, clone size, CDR3 protein, CDR3 DNA. A D gene is named only where the DNA matches it firmly. Only some rows state a clone size, as once, few, many or a class for expanded clones.

>TRBJ2-5|TRBD2|TRBV9|.
CASKRGATQETQYF
TGTGCCAGCAAGCGGGGGGCAACCCAAGAGACCCAGTACTTC
>TRBJ2-5|TRBD2|TRBV7-8|once
CASSLVLLAGVETQYF
TGTGCCAGCAGCTTAGTACTTCTAGCGGGGGTGGAGACCCAGTACTTC
>TRBJ1-1|.|TRBV7-6|.
CASTYTEAFF
TGTGCCAGTACTTACACTGAAGCTTTCTTT
>TRBJ1-1|.|TRBV5-6|.
CASSRGSREAFF
TGTGCCAGCAGCCGCGGGTCTCGTGAAGCTTTCTTT
>TRBJ2-3|TRBD1|TRBV7-3|.
CASSSGTGGLSTDTQYF
TGTGCCAGCAGCTCCGGAACAGGGGGTCTCAGCACAGATACGCAGTATTTT
>TRBJ1-1|.|TRBV2|.
CASTPRGGEVNTEAFF
TGTGCCAGCACCCCGCGAGGGGGTGAGGTGAACACTGAAGCTTTCTTT
>TRBJ1-4|TRBD1|TRBV12-3/TRBV12-4|.
CASRGQGREKLFF
TGTGCCAGCAGGGGACAGGGGCGAGAAAAACTGTTTTTT
>TRBJ2-7|.|TRBV23-1|.
CASSQTPLHRGGIWRKSYEQYF
TGCGCCAGCAGTCAAACCCCTTTACACAGGGGAGGAATTTGGCGTAAGTCATACGAGCAGTACTTC
>TRBJ2-1|.|TRBV7-9|.
CASSFTRGESSYNEQFF
TGTGCCAGCAGCTTCACCAGGGGGGAGAGCTCCTACAATGAGCAGTTCTTC
>TRBJ1-1|.|TRBV3-1/TRBV3-2|.
CASSQVLKQGRVGTEAFF
TGTGCCAGCAGCCAAGTTTTAAAACAGGGTCGAGTCGGCACTGAAGCTTTCTTT
>TRBJ2-5|.|TRBV9|once
CASSVGQQETQYF
TGTGCCAGCAGCGTAGGGCAGCAAGAGACCCAGTACTTC
>TRBJ2-6|.|TRBV5-1|.
CASSLGAISSGANVLTF
TGCGCCAGCAGCTTGGGGGCCATAAGCTCTGGGGCCAACGTCCTGACTTTC
>TRBJ1-2|TRBD1|TRBV5-1|.
CASSTGQGTYGYTF
TGCGCCAGCAGCACCGGACAGGGGACCTATGGCTACACCTTC
>TRBJ2-4|.|TRBV7-9|.
CASSLTGVLAKNIQYF
TGTGCCAGCAGCCTTACAGGAGTTCTAGCCAAAAACATTCAGTACTTC
>TRBJ2-7|.|TRBV6-6|.
CASRDRDSPYEQYF
TGTGCCAGCAGAGATCGGGACTCTCCCTACGAGCAGTACTTC
>TRBJ2-1|TRBD2|TRBV5-1|.
CASSSLAGGPSREQFF
TGCGCCAGCAGCTCCCTAGCGGGGGGGCCATCACGGGAGCAGTTCTTC
>TRBJ1-5|.|TRBV16|once
CASSHLRGGSNQPQHF
TGTGCCAGCAGCCATTTGCGGGGGGGCAGCAATCAGCCCCAGCATTTT
>TRBJ2-3|TRBD1|TRBV5-1|.
CASRRQGARTDTQYF
TGCGCCAGCAGAAGACAGGGCGCCCGCACAGATACGCAGTATTTT
>TRBJ1-6|TRBD1|TRBV3-1/TRBV3-2|.
CASSQWDSDNSPLHF
TGTGCCAGCAGCCAATGGGACAGCGATAATTCACCCCTCCACTTT
>TRBJ1-5|.|TRBV2|.
CASSEEGGAGTGPQHF
TGTGCCAGCAGTGAAGAAGGCGGGGCAGGGACCGGGCCCCAGCATTTT
>TRBJ1-1|TRBD1|TRBV5-4|.
CASSNPKTGGSLVTEAFF
TGTGCCAGCAGCAACCCAAAGACAGGGGGGTCCTTGGTTACTGAAGCTTTCTTT
>TRBJ2-2|.|TRBV10-3|once
CAISSTGTANTGELFF
TGTGCCATCAGCTCGACAGGGACTGCGAACACCGGGGAGCTGTTTTTT
>TRBJ2-5|TRBD1|TRBV9|.
CASSVAGGRVGETQYF
TGTGCCAGCAGCGTAGCAGGGGGCAGGGTCGGAGAGACCCAGTACTTC
>TRBJ1-5|TRBD1|TRBV6-5|.
CASSLQGGDQPQHF
TGTGCCAGCAGTTTACAGGGGGGGGATCAGCCCCAGCATTTT